The clone carrying this T cell receptor (beta chain) appeared many times. Its antigen remains unidentified. The sample is drawn from a study of T cell repertoires in cytomegalovirus infection. At the level of the study: Based on public TCR beta signatures, there were indications of CMV infection and of a matching HLA type. Whole-study results and caveats: The ex vivo response was dominated by HLA-C-restricted CMV-specific TCR beta clonotypes. Public TCR beta family frequency separated CMV-and-HLA carriers, including in an independent cohort.

TCRdb reanalysed the reads using MiXCR and keeps one entry per CDR3 protein. The sample carries fewer than 700,000 distinct CDR3 sequences, 24% recorded once. The V end lost 1 base, the J end lost 0 bases, and 7 bases lay between the germline ends. Germline-derived CDR1 and CDR2 are SGHTA and FQGNSA. CDR3 length equals 15 residues. This receptor was taken from a human donor in good health (CMV status not recorded). Some clones in this sample may be carry-over from other donors' samples. Sequenced input: CD8+ T cells from PBMCs. The chain has TRBV7-2 and TRBJ1-3; D unresolved. The CDR3 protein is CASSLESSSGNTIYF. The CDR3 nucleotides read TGTGCCAGCAGCTTAGAATCGAGCTCTGGAAACACCATATATTTT.